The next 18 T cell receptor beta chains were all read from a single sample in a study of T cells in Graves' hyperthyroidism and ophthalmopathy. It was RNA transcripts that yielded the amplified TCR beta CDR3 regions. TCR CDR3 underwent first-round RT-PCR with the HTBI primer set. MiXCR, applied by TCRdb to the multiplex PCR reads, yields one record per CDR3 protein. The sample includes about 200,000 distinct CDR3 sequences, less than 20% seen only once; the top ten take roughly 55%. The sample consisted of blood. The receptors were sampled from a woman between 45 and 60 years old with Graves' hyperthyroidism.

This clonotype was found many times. The DNA for the CDR3 is TGCAGTGCAAGGACCGGGACAGGCCTGCTTGGCTACACCTTC. It specifies CSARTGTGLLGYTF. The chain joins TRBV20-1 to TRBJ1-2, with 8 bases identical to TRBD1. CDR3 length equals 14 residues. The germline V gene has CDR1 DFQATT and CDR2 SNEGSKA (reference sequence). The junction had 13 bases not matched to a gene; V was cut back by 6 bases and J by 7 bases.

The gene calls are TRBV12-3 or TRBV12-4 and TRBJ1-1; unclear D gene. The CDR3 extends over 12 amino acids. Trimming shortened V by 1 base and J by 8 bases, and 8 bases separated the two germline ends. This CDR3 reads CASSLGLEEAFF. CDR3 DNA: TGTGCCAGCAGTTTAGGACTGGAAGAAGCTTTCTTT.

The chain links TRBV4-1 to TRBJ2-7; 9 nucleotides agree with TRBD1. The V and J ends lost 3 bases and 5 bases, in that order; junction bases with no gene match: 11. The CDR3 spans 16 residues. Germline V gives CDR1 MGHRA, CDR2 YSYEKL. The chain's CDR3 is CASSQEVGQGWDEQYF. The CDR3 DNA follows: TGCGCCAGCAGCCAGGAGGTGGGACAGGGATGGGACGAGCAGTACTTC.

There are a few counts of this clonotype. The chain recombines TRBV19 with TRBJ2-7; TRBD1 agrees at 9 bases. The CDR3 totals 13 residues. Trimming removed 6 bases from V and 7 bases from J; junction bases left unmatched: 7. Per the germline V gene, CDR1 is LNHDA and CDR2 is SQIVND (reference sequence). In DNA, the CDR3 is TGTGCCAGTAGCCATGACAGGGGGAGGGAGCAGTACTTC. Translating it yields CASSHDRGREQYF.

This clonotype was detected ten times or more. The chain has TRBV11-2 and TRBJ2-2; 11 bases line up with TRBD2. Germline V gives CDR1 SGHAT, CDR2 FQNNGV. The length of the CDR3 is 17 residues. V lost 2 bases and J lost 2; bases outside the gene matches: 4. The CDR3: CASSLRGLAANTGELFF. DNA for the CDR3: TGTGCCAGCAGCTTAAGGGGACTAGCGGCAAACACCGGGGAGCTGTTTTTT.

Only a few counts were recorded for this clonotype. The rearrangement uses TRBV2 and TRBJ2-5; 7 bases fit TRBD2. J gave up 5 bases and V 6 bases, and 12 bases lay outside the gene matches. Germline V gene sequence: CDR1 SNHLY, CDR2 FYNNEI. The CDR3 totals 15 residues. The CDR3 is CASSPLGTTTETQYF. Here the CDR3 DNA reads TGTGCCAGCAGCCCCCTGGGGACTACCACTGAGACCCAGTACTTC.

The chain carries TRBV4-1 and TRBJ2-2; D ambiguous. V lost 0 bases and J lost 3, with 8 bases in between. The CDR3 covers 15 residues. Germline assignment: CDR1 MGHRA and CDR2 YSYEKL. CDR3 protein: CASSQEIADTGELFF. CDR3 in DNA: TGCGCCAGCAGCCAAGAGATAGCAGACACCGGGGAGCTGTTTTTT.

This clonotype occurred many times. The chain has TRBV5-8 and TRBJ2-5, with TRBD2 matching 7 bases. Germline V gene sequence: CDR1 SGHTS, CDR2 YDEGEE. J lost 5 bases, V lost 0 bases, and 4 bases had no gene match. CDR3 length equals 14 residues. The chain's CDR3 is CASSLARGLETQYF. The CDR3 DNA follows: TGTGCCAGCAGCTTGGCGCGGGGGTTGGAGACCCAGTACTTC.

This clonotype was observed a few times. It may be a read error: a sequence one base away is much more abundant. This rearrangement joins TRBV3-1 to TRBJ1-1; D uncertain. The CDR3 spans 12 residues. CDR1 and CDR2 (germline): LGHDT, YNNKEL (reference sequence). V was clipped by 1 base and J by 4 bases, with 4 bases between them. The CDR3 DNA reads TGTGCCAGCAGCCAAGGGGGCACTGAAGCTTTCTTT. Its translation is CASSQGGTEAFF.

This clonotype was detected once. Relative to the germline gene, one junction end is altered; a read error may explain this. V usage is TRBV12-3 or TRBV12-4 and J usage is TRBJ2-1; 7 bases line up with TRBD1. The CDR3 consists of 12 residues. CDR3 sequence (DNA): TGTGCCAGCAGACGGGACAGCAATGAGCAGCTCTTC. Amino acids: CASRRDSNEQLF.

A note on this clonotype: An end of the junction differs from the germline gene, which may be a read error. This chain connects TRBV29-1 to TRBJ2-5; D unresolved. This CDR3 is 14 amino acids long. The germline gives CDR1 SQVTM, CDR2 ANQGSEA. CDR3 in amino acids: CSVNWVGRQATQYF. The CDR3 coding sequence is TGCAGCGTTAACTGGGTCGGCAGACAAGCGACCCAGTACTTC.

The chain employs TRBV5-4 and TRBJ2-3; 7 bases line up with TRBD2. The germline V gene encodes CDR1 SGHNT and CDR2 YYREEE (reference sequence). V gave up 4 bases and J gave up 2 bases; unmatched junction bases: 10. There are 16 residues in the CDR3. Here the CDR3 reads CASSRRTRPATDTQYF. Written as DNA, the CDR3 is TGTGCCAGCAGCCGGAGGACTAGACCCGCCACAGATACGCAGTATTTT.

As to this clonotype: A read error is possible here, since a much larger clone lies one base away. The CDR3 sequence is CVSSLWENTDTQYF. CDR3 coding DNA: TGTGTCAGCTCACTTTGGGAAAACACAGATACGCAGTATTTT. This chain uses TRBV18 with TRBJ2-3; D is ambiguous. Germline CDR1 KGHSH, CDR2 LQKENI. The CDR3 extends over 14 amino acids.

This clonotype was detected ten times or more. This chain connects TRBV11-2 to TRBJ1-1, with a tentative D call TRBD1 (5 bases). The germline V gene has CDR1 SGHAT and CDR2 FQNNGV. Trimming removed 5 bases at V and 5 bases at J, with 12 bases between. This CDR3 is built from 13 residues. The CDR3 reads CASSRAGGTEAFF. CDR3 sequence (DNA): TGTGCCAGCAGCCGGGCGGGGGGTACTGAAGCTTTCTTT.

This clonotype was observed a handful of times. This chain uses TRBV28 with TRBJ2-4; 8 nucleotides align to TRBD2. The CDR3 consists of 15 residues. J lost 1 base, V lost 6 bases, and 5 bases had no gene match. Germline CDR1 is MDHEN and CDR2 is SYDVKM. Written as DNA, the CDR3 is TGTGCCAGCAGCCGGGGGGGTTCGGCCAAAAACATTCAGTACTTC. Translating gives CASSRGGSAKNIQYF.

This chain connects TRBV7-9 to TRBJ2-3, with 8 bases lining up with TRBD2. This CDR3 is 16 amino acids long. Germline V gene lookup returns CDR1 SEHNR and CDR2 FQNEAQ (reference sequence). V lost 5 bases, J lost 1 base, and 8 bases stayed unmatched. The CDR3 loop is CASSVLAGGGTDTQYF. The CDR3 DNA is TGTGCCAGCAGCGTCCTTGCGGGAGGTGGCACAGATACGCAGTATTTT.

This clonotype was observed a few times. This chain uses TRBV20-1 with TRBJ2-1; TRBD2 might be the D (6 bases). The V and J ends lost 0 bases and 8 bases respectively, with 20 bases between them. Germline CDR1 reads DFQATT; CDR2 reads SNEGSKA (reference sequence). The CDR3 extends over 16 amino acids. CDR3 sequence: CSARETRTGWGHEQFF. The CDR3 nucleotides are TGCAGTGCTAGAGAGACTAGAACGGGCTGGGGCCATGAGCAGTTCTTC.

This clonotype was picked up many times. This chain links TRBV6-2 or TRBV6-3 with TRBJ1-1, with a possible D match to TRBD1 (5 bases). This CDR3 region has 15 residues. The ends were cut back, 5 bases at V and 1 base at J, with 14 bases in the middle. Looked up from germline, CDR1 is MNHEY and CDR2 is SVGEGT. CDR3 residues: CASSDQQVGNTEAFF. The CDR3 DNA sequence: TGTGCCAGCAGTGACCAACAGGTCGGGAACACTGAAGCTTTCTTT.